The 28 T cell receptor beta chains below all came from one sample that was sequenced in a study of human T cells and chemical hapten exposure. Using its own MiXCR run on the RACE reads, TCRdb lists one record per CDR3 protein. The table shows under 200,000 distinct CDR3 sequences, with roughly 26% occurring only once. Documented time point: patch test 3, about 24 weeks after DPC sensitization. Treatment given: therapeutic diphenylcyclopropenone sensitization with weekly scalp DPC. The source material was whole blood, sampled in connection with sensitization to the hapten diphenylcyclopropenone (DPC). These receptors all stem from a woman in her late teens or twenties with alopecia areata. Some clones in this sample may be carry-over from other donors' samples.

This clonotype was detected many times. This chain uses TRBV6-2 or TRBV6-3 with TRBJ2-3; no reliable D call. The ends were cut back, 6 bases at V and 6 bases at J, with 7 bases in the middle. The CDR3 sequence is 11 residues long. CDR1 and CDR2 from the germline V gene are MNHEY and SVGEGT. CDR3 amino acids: CASRTGDTQYF. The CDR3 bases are TGTGCCAGCAGGACTGGGGATACGCAGTATTTT.

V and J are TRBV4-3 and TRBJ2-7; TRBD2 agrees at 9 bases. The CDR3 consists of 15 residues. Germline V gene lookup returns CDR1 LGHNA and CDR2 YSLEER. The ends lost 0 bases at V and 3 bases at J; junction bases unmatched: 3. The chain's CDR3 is CASSQDTSGYYEQYF. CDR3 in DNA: TGCGCCAGCAGCCAAGATACTAGCGGGTACTACGAGCAGTACTTC.

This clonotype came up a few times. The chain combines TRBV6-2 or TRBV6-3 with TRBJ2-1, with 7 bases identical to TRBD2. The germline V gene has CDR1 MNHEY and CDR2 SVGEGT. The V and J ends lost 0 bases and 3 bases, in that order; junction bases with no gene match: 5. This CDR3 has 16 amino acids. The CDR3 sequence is CASSYSAPSGYNEQFF. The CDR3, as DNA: TGTGCCAGCAGTTACTCGGCCCCTAGCGGCTACAATGAGCAGTTCTTC.

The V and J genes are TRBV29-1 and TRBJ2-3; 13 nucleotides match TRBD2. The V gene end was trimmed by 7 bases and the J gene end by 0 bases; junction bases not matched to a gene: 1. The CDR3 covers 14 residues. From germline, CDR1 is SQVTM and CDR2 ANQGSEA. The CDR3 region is CSGGLAGSTDTQYF. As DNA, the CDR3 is TGCAGCGGGGGACTAGCGGGAAGCACAGATACGCAGTATTTT.

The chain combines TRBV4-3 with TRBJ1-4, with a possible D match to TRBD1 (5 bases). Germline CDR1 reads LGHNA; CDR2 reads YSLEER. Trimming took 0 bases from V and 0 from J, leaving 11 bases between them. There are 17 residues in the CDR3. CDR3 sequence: CASSQEWDRATNEKLFF. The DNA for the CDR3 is TGCGCCAGCAGCCAAGAGTGGGACCGAGCAACTAATGAAAAACTGTTTTTT.

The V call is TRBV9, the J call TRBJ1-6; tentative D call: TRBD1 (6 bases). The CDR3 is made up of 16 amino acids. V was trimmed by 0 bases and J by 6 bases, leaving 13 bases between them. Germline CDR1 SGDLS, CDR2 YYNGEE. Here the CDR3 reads CASSVGGDIRNSPLHF. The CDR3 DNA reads TGTGCCAGCAGCGTAGGAGGGGACATTCGTAATTCACCCCTCCACTTT.

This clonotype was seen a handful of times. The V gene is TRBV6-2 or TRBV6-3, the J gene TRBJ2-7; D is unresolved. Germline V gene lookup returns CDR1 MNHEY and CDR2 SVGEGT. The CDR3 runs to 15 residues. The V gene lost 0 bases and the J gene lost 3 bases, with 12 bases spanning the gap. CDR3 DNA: TGTGCCAGCAGTTACTCGAGAGACATATTCTACGAGCAGTACTTC. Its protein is CASSYSRDIFYEQYF.

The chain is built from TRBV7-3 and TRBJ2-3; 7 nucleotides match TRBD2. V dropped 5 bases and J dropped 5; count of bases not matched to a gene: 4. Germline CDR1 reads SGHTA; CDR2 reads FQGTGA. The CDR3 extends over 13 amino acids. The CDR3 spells CASSLRELDTQYF. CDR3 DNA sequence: TGTGCCAGCAGCCTGCGGGAGTTAGATACGCAGTATTTT.

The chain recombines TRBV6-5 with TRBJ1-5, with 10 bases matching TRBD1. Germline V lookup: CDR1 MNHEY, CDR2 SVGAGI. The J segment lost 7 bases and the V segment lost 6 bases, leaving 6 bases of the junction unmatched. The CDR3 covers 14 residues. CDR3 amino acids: CASSRDRGGQPQHF. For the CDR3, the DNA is TGTGCCAGCAGCCGGGACAGGGGAGGGCAGCCCCAGCATTTT.

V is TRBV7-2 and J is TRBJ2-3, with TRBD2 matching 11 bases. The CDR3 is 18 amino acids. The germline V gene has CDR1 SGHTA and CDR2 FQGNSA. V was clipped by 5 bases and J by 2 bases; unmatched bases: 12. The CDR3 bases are TGTGCCAGCAGCCAACCCACGACTAGCGGGGCACCCACAGATACGCAGTATTTT. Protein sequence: CASSQPTTSGAPTDTQYF.

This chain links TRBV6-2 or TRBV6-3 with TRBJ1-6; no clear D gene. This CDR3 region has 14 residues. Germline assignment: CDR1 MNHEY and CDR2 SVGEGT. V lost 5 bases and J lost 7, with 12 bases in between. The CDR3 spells CASSNGSRNSPLHF. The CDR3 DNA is TGTGCCAGCAGTAACGGATCCCGAAATTCACCCCTCCACTTT.

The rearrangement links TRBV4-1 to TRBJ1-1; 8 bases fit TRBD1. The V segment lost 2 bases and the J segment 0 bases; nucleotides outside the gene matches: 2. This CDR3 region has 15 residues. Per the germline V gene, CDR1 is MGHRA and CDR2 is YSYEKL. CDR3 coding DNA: TGCGCCAGCAGCCAACGGACAGGGATGAACACTGAAGCTTTCTTT. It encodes CASSQRTGMNTEAFF.

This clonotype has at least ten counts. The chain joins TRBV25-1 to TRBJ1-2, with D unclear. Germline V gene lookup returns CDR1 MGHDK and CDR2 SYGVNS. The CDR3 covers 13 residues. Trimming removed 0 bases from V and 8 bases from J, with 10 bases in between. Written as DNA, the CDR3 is TGTGCCAGCAGTGAATACTGGAACTTCGGCTACACCTTC. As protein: CASSEYWNFGYTF.

Here the CDR3 reads CASSQGTGTQYF. Here the CDR3 DNA reads TGTGCCAGCAGCCAAGGGACGGGGACCCAGTACTTC. V is TRBV3-1 and J is TRBJ2-5, with no clear D. Trimming shortened V by 1 base and J by 7 bases, and 7 bases separated the two germline ends. Germline assignment: CDR1 LGHDT and CDR2 YNNKEL (reference sequence). The CDR3 has 12 amino acids.

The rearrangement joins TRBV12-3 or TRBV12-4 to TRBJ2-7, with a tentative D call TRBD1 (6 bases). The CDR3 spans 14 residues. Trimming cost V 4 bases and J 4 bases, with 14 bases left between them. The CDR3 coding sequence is TGTGCCAGCAGTTCACGCTCAGGGGCGTACGAGCAGTACTTC. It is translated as CASSSRSGAYEQYF.

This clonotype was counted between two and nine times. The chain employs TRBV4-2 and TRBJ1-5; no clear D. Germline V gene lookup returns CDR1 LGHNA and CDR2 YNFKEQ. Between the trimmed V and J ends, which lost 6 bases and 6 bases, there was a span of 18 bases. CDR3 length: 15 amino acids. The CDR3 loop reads CASSSGGPGGQPQHF. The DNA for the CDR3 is TGTGCCAGCAGTTCCGGTGGTCCCGGAGGTCAGCCCCAGCATTTT.

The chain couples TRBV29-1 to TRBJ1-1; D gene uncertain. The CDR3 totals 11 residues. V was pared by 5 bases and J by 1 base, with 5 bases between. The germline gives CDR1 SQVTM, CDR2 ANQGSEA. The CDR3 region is CSVPRNTEAFF. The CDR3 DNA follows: TGCAGCGTTCCGAGGAACACTGAAGCTTTCTTT.

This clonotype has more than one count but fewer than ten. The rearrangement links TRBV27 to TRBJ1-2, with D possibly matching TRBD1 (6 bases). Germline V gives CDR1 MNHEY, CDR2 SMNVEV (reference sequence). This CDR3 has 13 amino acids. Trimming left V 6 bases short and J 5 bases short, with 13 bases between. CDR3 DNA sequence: TGTGCCAGCAGGGGGGCATCTCGTTATGGCTACACCTTC. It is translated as CASRGASRYGYTF.

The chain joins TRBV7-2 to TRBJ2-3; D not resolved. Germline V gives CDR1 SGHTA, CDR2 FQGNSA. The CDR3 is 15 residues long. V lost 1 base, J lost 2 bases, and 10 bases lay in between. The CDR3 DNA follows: TGTGCCAGCAGCTTAGTAATGGTCTACACAGATACGCAGTATTTT. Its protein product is CASSLVMVYTDTQYF.

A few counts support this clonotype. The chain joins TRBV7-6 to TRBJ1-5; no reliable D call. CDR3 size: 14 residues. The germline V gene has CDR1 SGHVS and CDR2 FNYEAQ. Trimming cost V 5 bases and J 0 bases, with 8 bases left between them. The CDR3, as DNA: TGTGCCAGCAGCCTACAAGTTAGCAATCAGCCCCAGCATTTT. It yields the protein CASSLQVSNQPQHF.

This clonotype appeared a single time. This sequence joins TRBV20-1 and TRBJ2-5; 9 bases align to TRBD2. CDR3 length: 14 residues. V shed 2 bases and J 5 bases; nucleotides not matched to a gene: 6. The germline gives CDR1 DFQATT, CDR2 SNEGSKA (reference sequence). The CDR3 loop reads CSARLAGAGETQYF. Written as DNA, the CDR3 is TGCAGTGCTAGATTAGCGGGAGCTGGGGAGACCCAGTACTTC.

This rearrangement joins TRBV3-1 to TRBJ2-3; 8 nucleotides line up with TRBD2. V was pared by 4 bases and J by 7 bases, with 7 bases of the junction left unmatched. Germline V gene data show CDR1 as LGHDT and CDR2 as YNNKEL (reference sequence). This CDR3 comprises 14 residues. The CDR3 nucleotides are TGTGCCAGCAGCCTAGGCGGGGGGCTGAATACGCAGTATTTT. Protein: CASSLGGGLNTQYF.

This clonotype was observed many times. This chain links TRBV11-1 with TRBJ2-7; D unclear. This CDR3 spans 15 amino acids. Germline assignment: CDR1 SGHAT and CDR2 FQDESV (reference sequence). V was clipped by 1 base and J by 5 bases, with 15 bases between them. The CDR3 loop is CASSLGFQKAHEQYF. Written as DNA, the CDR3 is TGTGCCAGCAGCTTAGGTTTCCAAAAGGCCCACGAGCAGTACTTC. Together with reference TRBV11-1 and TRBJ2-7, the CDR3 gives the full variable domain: EAEVAQSPRYKITEKSQAVAFWCDPISGHATLYWYRQILGQGPELLVQFQDESVVDDSQLPKDRFSAERLKGVDSTLKIQPAELGDSAMYLCASSLGFQKAHEQYFGPGTRLTVT.

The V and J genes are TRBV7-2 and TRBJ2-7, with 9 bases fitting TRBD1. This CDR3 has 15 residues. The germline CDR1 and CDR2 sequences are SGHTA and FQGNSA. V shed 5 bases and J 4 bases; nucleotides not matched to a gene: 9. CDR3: CASSHVGTGKYEQYF. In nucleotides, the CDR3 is TGTGCCAGCAGCCATGTCGGGACAGGGAAGTACGAGCAGTACTTC.

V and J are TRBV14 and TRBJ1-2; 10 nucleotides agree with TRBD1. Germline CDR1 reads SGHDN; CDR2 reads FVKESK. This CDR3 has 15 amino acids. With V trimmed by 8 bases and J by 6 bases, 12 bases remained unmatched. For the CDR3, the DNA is TGTGCCAGCCTGGTTCAGACAGGGGGCGCCGATGGCTACACCTTC. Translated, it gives CASLVQTGGADGYTF.

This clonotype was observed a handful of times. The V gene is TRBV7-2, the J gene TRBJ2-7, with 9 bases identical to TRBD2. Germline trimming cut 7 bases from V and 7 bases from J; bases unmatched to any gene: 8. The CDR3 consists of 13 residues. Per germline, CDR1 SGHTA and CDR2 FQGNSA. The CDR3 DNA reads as TGTGCCAGCACCCTAGCGGGGTCTCGGGAGCAGTACTTC. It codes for CASTLAGSREQYF.

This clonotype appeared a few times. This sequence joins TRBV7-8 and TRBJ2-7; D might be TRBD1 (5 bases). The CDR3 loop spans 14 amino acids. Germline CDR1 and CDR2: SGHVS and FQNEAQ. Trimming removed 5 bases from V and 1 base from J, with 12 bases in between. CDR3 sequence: CASSRQSPSYEQYF. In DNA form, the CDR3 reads TGTGCCAGCAGCCGACAGTCTCCGTCCTACGAGCAGTACTTC.

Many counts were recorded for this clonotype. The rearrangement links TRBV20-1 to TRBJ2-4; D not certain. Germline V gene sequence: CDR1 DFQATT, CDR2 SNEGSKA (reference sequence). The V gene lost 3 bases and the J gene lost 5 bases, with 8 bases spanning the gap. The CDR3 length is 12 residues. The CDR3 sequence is CSASFNENIQYF. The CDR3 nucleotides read TGCAGTGCTAGCTTTAACGAAAACATTCAGTACTTC.